This entry lists 23 T cell receptor beta chains sequenced from one sample in a study of blood T cells in healthy people across ages (dated by TCRdb to about 2015). Libraries were built with 5' RACE. The sample was run on an Illumina HiSeq 2500. The second PCR ran for about 7 to 11 cycles and used a J-beta primer mix along with a sample-barcoded 5' primer. TCRdb ran its own pipeline on the public reads, namely fastp trimming at Q25 and MiXCR clone calling, and kept in-frame beta chains. Every entry covers one CDR3 protein and lists the most common genes and DNA from its rows. This sample is represented by roughly 860,000 distinct CDR3 sequences; around 62% of them were singletons. The ten most abundant clones make up about 27% of the sample. Sequenced sample: blood. These receptors came from a man aged 25 to 45 in good health.

The CDR3 nucleotides read TGTGCCAGCAGCCTCACCCAGGGGGCCGGGGTTTCACCCCTCCACTTT. The encoded protein is CASSLTQGAGVSPLHF. The chain carries TRBV9 and TRBJ1-6, with 8 bases lining up with TRBD1. The junction had 12 bases not matched to a gene; V was cut back by 4 bases and J by 9 bases. The V gene's germline CDR1 is SGDLS and CDR2 YYNGEE. CDR3 length equals 16 residues.

The chain carries TRBV6-2 or TRBV6-3 and TRBJ2-5, with D perhaps matching TRBD1 (6 bases). CDR3 length: 17 residues. Germline values: CDR1 MNHEY, CDR2 SVGEGT. Trimming stripped 3 bases from V and 1 base from J, with 18 bases between. The CDR3 DNA is TGTGCCAGCAGTTATAAAAAGGGACACCTAATCCAAGAGACCCAGTACTTC. Protein sequence: CASSYKKGHLIQETQYF.

The chain recombines TRBV5-1 with TRBJ1-5, with D possibly being TRBD1 (5 bases). The V gene's germline CDR1 is SGHRS and CDR2 YFSETQ. The V end lost 4 bases, the J end lost 5 bases, and 13 bases lay between the germline ends. This CDR3 is 14 amino acids long. As DNA, the CDR3 is TGCGCCAGCAGCCCTGGGGGGGTCGATCAGCCCCAGCATTTT. Translation gives CASSPGGVDQPQHF. Full variable domain (remainder filled in from reference TRBV5-1 and TRBJ1-5): KAGVTQTPRYLIKTRGQQVTLSCSPISGHRSVSWYQQTPGQGLQFLFEYFSETQRNKGNFPGRFSGRQFSNSRSEMNVSTLELGDSALYLCASSPGGVDQPQHFGDGTRLSIL.

This clonotype has more than one count but fewer than ten. The chain uses TRBV10-3 and TRBJ1-4; D is ambiguous. The germline gives CDR1 ENHRY, CDR2 SYGVKD. The length of the CDR3 is 12 residues. V was cut by 4 bases and J by 8 bases, with 8 bases left in between. The CDR3 loop is CAISAREEKLFF. For the CDR3, the DNA is TGTGCCATCAGTGCTAGGGAGGAAAAACTGTTTTTT.

In its sample, this clonotype was seen a few times. The rearrangement uses TRBV9 and TRBJ2-1; no definite D call. Germline V gene data show CDR1 as SGDLS and CDR2 as YYNGEE. This CDR3 region has 14 residues. Trimming removed 1 base at V and 6 bases at J, with 11 bases between. CDR3 coding DNA: TGTGCCAGCAGCGTATACTCTAGTGCCAATGAGCAGTTCTTC. Protein product: CASSVYSSANEQFF. The entire variable domain, with the rest obtained from reference TRBV9 and TRBJ2-1, is as follows: DSGVTQTPKHLITATGQRVTLRCSPRSGDLSVYWYQQSLDQGLQFLIQYYNGEERAKGNILERFSAQQFPDLHSELNLSSLELGDSALYFCASSVYSSANEQFFGPGTRLTVL.

V gene TRBV29-1 combines with J gene TRBJ1-1, with 9 bases fitting TRBD1. Germline trimming cut 5 bases from V and 9 bases from J; bases unmatched to any gene: 10. This CDR3 region has 13 residues. Germline values: CDR1 SQVTM, CDR2 ANQGSEA. CDR3 in amino acids: CSVHSGQGSKAFF. The CDR3 DNA reads TGCAGCGTTCATTCGGGACAGGGCTCTAAAGCTTTCTTT.

This sequence joins TRBV7-2 and TRBJ2-5; 8 bases are a match to TRBD2. The J call is uncertain, as TRBJ2-1 better fits the DNA end. The CDR3 extends over 14 amino acids. Germline assignment: CDR1 SGHTA and CDR2 FQGNSA. The CDR3 bases are TGTGCCAGCAGACTTGGACTAGCTGAAGAGACCCAGTTCTTC. Translating gives CASRLGLAEETQFF.

This chain links TRBV4-1 with TRBJ2-1; D gene uncertain. The J call may be in error: the DNA end matches TRBJ2-7 better. This CDR3 contains 16 residues. Germline-derived CDR1 and CDR2 are MGHRA and YSYEKL. The CDR3 DNA follows: TGCGCCAGCAGCCTCATTGAGTCGAGCTCCTACAATGAGCAGTACTTC. Its protein is CASSLIESSSYNEQYF.

The genes are TRBV12-3 or TRBV12-4 and TRBJ1-5; 7 bases align to TRBD1. This CDR3 region has 13 residues. V lost 6 bases, J lost 6 bases, and 5 bases stayed unmatched. In DNA form, the CDR3 reads TGTGCCAGCAGCACAGGGGAGTTTCAGCCCCAGCATTTT. Encoded protein: CASSTGEFQPQHF.

V is TRBV7-9 and J is TRBJ2-3; D might be TRBD1 (5 bases). The CDR3 extends over 12 amino acids. Germline CDR1 and CDR2: SEHNR and FQNEAQ (reference sequence). Trimming removed 3 bases from V and 8 bases from J, with 9 bases in between. Here the CDR3 reads CASSFKRGTQYF. The DNA for the CDR3 is TGTGCCAGCAGCTTTAAAAGGGGTACGCAGTATTTT.

The gene calls are TRBV5-6 and TRBJ2-7; 7 bases are shared with TRBD2. With V trimmed by 9 bases and J by 3 bases, 6 bases remained unmatched. Germline CDR1 and CDR2: SGHDT and YYEEEE. The CDR3 consists of 12 residues. CDR3 DNA: TGTGCCACCATGGGGGGGGACTACGAGCAGTACTTC. Its protein is CATMGGDYEQYF.

In its sample, this clonotype was seen a few times. This chain joins TRBV29-1 and TRBJ1-1; 9 bases fit TRBD1. This CDR3 has 13 amino acids. Germline-derived CDR1 and CDR2 are SQVTM and ANQGSEA. Germline trimming cut 5 bases from V and 2 bases from J; bases unmatched to any gene: 3. CDR3 sequence (DNA): TGCAGCGTTACGACAGGGGGAAACACTGAAGCTTTCTTT. Residues: CSVTTGGNTEAFF.

The V call is TRBV29-1, the J call TRBJ2-4; 9 nucleotides line up with TRBD2. The J call may be faulty, since TRBJ2-7 better matches the DNA end. Germline values: CDR1 SQVTM, CDR2 ANQGSEA. This CDR3 contains 15 residues. CDR3 protein: CSAEGVAGDSYEQYF. The CDR3 region has the DNA TGCAGCGCCGAAGGGGTAGCGGGGGACTCCTACGAGCAGTACTTC.

This chain connects TRBV20-1 to TRBJ2-5, with D perhaps assigned TRBD1 or TRBD2 (5 bases each). The end of the DNA fits TRBJ2-7 better, so the J call may be wrong. Germline CDR1 reads DFQATT; CDR2 reads SNEGSKA (reference sequence). The CDR3 runs 14 residues. CDR3 protein: CSARVITGLYEQYF. The CDR3 DNA reads as TGCAGTGCTAGGGTTATTACGGGGCTCTACGAGCAGTACTTC.

This clonotype was detected only once. The genes are TRBV12-3 or TRBV12-4 and TRBJ1-5, with D unresolved. The CDR3 loop spans 15 amino acids. The V end was cut by 3 bases, the J end by 4 bases, with 13 bases between. The CDR3 is CASSLLGLGNQPQHF. In DNA form, the CDR3 reads TGTGCCAGCAGTTTGTTGGGATTAGGGAATCAGCCCCAGCATTTT.

The rearrangement joins TRBV28 to TRBJ2-3, with D possibly TRBD2 on 5 matching bases. Germline V gives CDR1 MDHEN, CDR2 SYDVKM. The V and J ends lost 4 bases and 0 bases respectively, with 26 bases between them. The CDR3 is made up of 20 amino acids. The CDR3 nucleotides are TGTGCCAGCAGTTACGATCTAGTGGCGGGCAAGGGTACGAGCACAGATACGCAGTATTTT. Translating it yields CASSYDLVAGKGTSTDTQYF.

This clonotype was observed a few times. The chain is built from TRBV10-3 and TRBJ2-3; 12 nucleotides agree with TRBD2. This CDR3 has 16 amino acids. From germline, CDR1 is ENHRY and CDR2 SYGVKD. The trim removed 6 bases at V and 4 bases at J, leaving 8 bases unmatched. CDR3 nucleotides: TGTGCCATCAGCCCACCTAGCGGGGGGGCTGCAGATACGCAGTATTTT. It is translated as CAISPPSGGAADTQYF.

The CDR3 bases are TGTGCCAGCAGCTTTCCCGGGACAGGGCGCAACGAGCAGTACTTC. It codes for CASSFPGTGRNEQYF. V gene TRBV7-2 combines with J gene TRBJ2-4; TRBD1 aligns across 9 bases. The J call may be in error: the DNA end matches TRBJ2-7 better. Germline V CDR1 and CDR2: SGHTA, FQGNSA. The CDR3 has 15 amino acids.

In this sample, this clonotype turned up a few times. This rearrangement joins TRBV7-8 to TRBJ2-3; a weak D match, TRBD1 (5 bases). This CDR3 is built from 14 residues. The V and J ends lost 5 bases and 2 bases respectively, with 11 bases between them. Germline V gives CDR1 SGHVS, CDR2 FQNEAQ. CDR3 DNA: TGTGCCAGCAGCCCCGACAGTCTCACAGATACGCAGTATTTT. This sequence encodes CASSPDSLTDTQYF.

A single count supports this clonotype. V is TRBV7-8 and J is TRBJ2-1; 11 nucleotides line up with TRBD1. J lost 10 bases, V lost 4 bases, and 6 bases had no gene match. CDR1 is SGHVS, CDR2 FQNEAQ, per germline. The CDR3 loop spans 14 amino acids. CDR3 amino acids: CASSWGQGEHEQFF. As DNA, the CDR3 is TGTGCCAGCAGCTGGGGACAGGGGGAGCACGAGCAGTTCTTC.

As to this clonotype: This sequence may be a read error, since a much larger clone differs from it by one base. The J gene is TRBJ2-7, the V gene TRBV12-3 or TRBV12-4, with D possibly called TRBD1 or TRBD2 (5 bases each). This CDR3 spans 15 amino acids. Trimming took 5 bases from V and 7 from J, leaving 21 bases between them. For the CDR3, the DNA is TGTGCCAGCAGTCTTCAGAGTCGGGGACGCGATGAGCAGTACTTC. Its protein is CASSLQSRGRDEQYF.

The chain links TRBV11-2 to TRBJ2-7, with D unresolved. V was shortened by 5 bases and J by 0 bases, with 14 bases between the two germline ends. This CDR3 comprises 15 residues. CDR1 and CDR2 (germline): SGHAT, FQNNGV. The CDR3 is CASSPRWQSSYEQYF. As DNA, the CDR3 is TGTGCCAGCAGCCCCCGGTGGCAAAGCTCCTACGAGCAGTACTTC. Supplemented by reference TRBV11-2 and TRBJ2-7, the full variable domain reads EAGVAQSPRYKIIEKRQSVAFWCNPISGHATLYWYQQILGQGPKLLIQFQNNGVVDDSQLPKDRFSAERLKGVDSTLKIQPAKLEDSAVYLCASSPRWQSSYEQYFGPGTRLTVT.

The rearrangement links TRBV27 to TRBJ2-7; TRBD1 aligns across 9 bases. Germline V gives CDR1 MNHEY, CDR2 SMNVEV (reference sequence). The CDR3 runs to 16 residues. The J segment lost 5 bases and the V segment lost 1 base, leaving 9 bases of the junction unmatched. Here the CDR3 DNA reads TGTGCCAGCAGTTTATATGGCGGGACAGGGAACGACGAGCAGTACTTC. Translation: CASSLYGGTGNDEQYF.